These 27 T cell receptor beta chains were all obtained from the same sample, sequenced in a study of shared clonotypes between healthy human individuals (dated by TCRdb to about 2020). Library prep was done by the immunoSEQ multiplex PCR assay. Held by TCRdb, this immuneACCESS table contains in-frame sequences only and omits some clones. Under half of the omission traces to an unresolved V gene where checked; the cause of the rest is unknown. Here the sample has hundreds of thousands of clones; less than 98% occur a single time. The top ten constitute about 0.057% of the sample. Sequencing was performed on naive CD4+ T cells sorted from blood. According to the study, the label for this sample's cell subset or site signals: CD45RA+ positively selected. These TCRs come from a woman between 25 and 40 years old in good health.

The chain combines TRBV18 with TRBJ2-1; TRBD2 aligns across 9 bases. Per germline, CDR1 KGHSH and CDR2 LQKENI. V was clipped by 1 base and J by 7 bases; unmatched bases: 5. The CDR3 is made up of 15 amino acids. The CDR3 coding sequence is TGTGCCAGCTCACCACTTAGCGGGAGTGGTAATGAGCAGTTCTTC. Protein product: CASSPLSGSGNEQFF.

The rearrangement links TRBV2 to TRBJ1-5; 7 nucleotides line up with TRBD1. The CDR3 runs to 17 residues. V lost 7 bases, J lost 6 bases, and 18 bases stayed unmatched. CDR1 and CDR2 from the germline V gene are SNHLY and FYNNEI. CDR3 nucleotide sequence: TGTGCCAGCACTGGGTCCGTCAGTGGGGACAGTGGTCAGCCCCAGCATTTT. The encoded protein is CASTGSVSGDSGQPQHF.

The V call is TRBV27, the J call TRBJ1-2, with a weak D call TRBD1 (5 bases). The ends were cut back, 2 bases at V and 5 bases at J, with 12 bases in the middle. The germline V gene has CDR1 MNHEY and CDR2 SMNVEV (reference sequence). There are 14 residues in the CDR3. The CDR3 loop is CASSLHQQAYGYTF. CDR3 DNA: TGTGCCAGCAGTTTACACCAACAGGCTTATGGCTACACCTTC.

The CDR3 sequence is CASSQPPGNYEQYF. The CDR3 nucleotides read TGTGCCAGCAGCCAACCCCCAGGGAACTACGAGCAGTACTTC. The chain has TRBV5-5 and TRBJ2-7; a possible D gene is TRBD1 (5 bases). Trimming removed 4 bases at V and 3 bases at J, with 14 bases between. The CDR3 totals 14 residues. The germline gives CDR1 SGHKS, CDR2 YYEKEE (reference sequence).

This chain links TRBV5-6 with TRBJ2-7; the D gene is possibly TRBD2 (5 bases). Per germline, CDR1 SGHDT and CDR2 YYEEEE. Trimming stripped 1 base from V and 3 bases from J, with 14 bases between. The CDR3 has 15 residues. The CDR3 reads CASSLLDRDRYEQYF. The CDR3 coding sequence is TGTGCCAGCAGCTTGCTGGACCGGGATCGCTACGAGCAGTACTTC.

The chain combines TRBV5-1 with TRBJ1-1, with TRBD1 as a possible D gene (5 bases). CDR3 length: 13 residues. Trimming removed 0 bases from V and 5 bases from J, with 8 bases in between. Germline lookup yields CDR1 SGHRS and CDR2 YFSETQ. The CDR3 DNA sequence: TGCGCCAGCAGCTTGGAGGGGTGGACTGAAGCTTTCTTT. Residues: CASSLEGWTEAFF.

The CDR3 spells CASSGHLATGELFF. Written as DNA, the CDR3 is TGTGCCAGCAGCGGACACCTAGCAACCGGGGAGCTGTTTTTT. The genes are TRBV11-2 and TRBJ2-2, with D perhaps assigned TRBD1 or TRBD2 (5 bases each). Trimming stripped 5 bases from V and 5 bases from J, with 12 bases between. Germline CDR1 is SGHAT and CDR2 is FQNNGV. The CDR3 totals 14 residues.

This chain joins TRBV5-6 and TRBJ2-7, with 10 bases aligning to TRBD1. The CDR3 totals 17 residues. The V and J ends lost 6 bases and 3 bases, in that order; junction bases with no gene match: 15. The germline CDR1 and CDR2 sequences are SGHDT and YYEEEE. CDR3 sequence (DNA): TGTGCCAGCATCCCGCCCCCCGGGACAGGGGACTTCTACGAGCAGTACTTC. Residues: CASIPPPGTGDFYEQYF.

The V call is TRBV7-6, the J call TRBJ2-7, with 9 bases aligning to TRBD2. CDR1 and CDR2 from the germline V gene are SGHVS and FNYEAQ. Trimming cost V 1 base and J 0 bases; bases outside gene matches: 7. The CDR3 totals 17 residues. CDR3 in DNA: TGTGCCAGCAGCTTAGGGAGTCCTAGCGGGAACTCCTACGAGCAGTACTTC. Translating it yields CASSLGSPSGNSYEQYF.

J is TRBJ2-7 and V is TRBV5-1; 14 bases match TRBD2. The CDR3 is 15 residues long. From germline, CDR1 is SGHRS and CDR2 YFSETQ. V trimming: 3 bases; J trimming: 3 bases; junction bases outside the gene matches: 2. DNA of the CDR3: TGCGCCAGCAGCTGGGGACTAGCGGGAGTCTACGAGCAGTACTTC. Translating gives CASSWGLAGVYEQYF.

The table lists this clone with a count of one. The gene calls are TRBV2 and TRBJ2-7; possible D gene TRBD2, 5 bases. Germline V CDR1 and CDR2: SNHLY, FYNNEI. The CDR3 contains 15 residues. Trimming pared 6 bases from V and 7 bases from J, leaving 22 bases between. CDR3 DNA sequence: TGTGCCAGCAGCATGAGGAAGGGCCTCGGGGTTGAGCAGTACTTC. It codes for CASSMRKGLGVEQYF. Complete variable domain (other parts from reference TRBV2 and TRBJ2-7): EPEVTQTPSHQVTQMGQEVILRCVPISNHLYFYWYRQILGQKVEFLVSFYNNEISEKSEIFDDQFSVERPDGSNFTLKIRSTKLEDSAMYFCASSMRKGLGVEQYFGPGTRLTVT.

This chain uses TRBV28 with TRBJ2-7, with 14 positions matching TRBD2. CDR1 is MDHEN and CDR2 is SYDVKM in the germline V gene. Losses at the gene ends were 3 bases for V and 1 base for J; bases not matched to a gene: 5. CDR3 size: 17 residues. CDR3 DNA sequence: TGTGCCAGCAGTTTTGGGGGACTAGCGGGAGAGTCCTACGAGCAGTACTTC. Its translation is CASSFGGLAGESYEQYF.

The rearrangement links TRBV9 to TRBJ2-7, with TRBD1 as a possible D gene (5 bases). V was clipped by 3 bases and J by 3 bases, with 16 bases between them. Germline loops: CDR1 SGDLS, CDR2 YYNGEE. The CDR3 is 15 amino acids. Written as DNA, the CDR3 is TGTGCCAGCAGCGCGGCAGGGTCAGGGCTCTACGAGCAGTACTTC. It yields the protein CASSAAGSGLYEQYF.

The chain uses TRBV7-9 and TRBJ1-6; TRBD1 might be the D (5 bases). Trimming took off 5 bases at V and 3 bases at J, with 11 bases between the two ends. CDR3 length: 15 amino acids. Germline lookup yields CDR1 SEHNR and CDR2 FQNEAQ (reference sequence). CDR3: CASSQRGNYNSPLHF. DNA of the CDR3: TGTGCCAGCAGCCAAAGGGGAAACTATAATTCACCCCTCCACTTT. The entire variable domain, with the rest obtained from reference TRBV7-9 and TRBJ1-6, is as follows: DTGVSQNPRHKITKRGQNVTFRCDPISEHNRLYWYRQTLGQGPEFLTYFQNEAQLEKSRLLSDRFSAERPKGSFSTLEIQRTEQGDSAMYLCASSQRGNYNSPLHFGNGTRLTVT.

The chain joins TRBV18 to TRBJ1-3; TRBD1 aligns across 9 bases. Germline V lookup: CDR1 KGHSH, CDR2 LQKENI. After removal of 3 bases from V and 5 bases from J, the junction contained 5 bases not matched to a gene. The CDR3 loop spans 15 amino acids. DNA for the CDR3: TGTGCCAGCTCACCCAGGACAGGGGCCAGAAACACCATATATTTT. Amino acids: CASSPRTGARNTIYF.

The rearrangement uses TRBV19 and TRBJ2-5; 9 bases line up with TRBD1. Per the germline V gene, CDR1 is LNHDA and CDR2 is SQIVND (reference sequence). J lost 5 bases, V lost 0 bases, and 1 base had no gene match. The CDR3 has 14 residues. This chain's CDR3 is CASSIEQGAETQYF. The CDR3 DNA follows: TGTGCCAGTAGTATAGAACAGGGGGCTGAGACCCAGTACTTC.

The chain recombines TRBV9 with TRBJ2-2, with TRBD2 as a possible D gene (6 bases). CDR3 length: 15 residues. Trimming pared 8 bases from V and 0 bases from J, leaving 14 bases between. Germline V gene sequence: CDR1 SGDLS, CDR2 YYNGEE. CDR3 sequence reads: CARTGRRPNTGELFF. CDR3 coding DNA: TGTGCCAGAACGGGGAGGCGCCCGAACACCGGGGAGCTGTTTTTT.

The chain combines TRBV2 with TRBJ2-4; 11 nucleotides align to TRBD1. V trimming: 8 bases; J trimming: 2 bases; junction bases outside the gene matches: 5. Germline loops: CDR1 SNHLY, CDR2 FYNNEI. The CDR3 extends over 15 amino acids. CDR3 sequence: CASLDRGRPKNIQYF. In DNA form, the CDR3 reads TGTGCCAGCCTGGACAGGGGGCGACCCAAAAACATTCAGTACTTC.

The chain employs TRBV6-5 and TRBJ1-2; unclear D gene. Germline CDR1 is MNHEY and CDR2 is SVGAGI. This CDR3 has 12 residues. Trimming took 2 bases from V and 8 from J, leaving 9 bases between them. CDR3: CASSYRAGGYTF. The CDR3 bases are TGTGCCAGCAGTTACAGGGCGGGGGGCTACACCTTC.

The CDR3 here is CASSLAGTEPPYEQYF. CDR3 coding DNA: TGTGCCAGCAGCCTGGCCGGGACAGAGCCCCCCTACGAGCAGTACTTC. V gene TRBV28 combines with J gene TRBJ2-7; TRBD1 agrees at 7 bases. V lost 6 bases to trimming and J lost 2 bases; unmatched junction nucleotides: 13. Germline CDR1 and CDR2: MDHEN and SYDVKM. The CDR3 is 16 residues long.

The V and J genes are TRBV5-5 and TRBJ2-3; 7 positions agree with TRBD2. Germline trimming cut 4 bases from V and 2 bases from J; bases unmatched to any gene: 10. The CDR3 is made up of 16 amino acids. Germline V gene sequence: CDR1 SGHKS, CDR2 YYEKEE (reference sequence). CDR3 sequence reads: CASSRLYAGVTDTQYF. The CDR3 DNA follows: TGTGCCAGCAGCCGCCTTTATGCGGGAGTCACAGATACGCAGTATTTT. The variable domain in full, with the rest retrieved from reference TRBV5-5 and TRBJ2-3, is DAGVTQSPTHLIKTRGQQVTLRCSPISGHKSVSWYQQVLGQGPQFIFQYYEKEERGRGNFPDRFSARQFPNYSSELNVNALLLGDSALYLCASSRLYAGVTDTQYFGPGTRLTVL.

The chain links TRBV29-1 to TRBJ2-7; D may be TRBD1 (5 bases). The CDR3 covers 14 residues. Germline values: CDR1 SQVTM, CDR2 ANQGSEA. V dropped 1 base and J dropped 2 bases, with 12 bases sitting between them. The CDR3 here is CSVEATGVPYEQYF. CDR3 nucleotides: TGCAGCGTTGAAGCAACAGGAGTCCCCTACGAGCAGTACTTC.

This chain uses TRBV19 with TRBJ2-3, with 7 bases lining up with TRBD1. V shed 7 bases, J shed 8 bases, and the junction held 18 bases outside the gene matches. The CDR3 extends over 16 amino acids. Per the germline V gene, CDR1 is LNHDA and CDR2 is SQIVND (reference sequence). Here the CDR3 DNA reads TGTGCCAGTAAACCCGGACAGGCCCATCTGTTGGGTACGCAGTATTTT. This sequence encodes CASKPGQAHLLGTQYF.

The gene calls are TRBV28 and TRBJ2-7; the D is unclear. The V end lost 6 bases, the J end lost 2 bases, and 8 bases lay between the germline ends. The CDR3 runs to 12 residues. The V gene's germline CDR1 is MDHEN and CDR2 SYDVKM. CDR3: CASRQTPYEQYF. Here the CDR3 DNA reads TGTGCCAGCAGACAGACTCCCTACGAGCAGTACTTC. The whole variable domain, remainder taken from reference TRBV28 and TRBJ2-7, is DVKVTQSSRYLVKRTGEKVFLECVQDMDHENMFWYRQDPGLGLRLIYFSYDVKMKEKGDIPEGYSVSREKKERFSLILESASTNQTSMYLCASRQTPYEQYFGPGTRLTVT.

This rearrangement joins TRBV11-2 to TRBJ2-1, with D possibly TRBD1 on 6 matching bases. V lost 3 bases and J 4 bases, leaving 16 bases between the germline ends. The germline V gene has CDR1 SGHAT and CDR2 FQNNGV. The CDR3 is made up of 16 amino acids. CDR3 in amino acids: CASSFSGQGIYNEQFF. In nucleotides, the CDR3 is TGTGCCAGCAGCTTCTCGGGGCAGGGGATATACAATGAGCAGTTCTTC.

CDR3 nucleotide sequence: TGTGCCAGCAGCCCGGGGGAGCTCTACGAGCAGTACTTC. Protein product: CASSPGELYEQYF. The chain combines TRBV6-5 with TRBJ2-7, with D tentatively TRBD2 (6 bases). The CDR3 loop spans 13 amino acids. V was trimmed by 6 bases and J by 3 bases, leaving 12 bases between them. Germline CDR1 reads MNHEY; CDR2 reads SVGAGI.

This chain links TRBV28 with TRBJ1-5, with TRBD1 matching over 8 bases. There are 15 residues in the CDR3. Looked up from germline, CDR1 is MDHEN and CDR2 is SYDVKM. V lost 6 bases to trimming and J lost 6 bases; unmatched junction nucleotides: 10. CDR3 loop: CASSPNQGAVQPQHF. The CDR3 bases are TGTGCCAGCAGCCCTAATCAGGGGGCCGTTCAGCCCCAGCATTTT.